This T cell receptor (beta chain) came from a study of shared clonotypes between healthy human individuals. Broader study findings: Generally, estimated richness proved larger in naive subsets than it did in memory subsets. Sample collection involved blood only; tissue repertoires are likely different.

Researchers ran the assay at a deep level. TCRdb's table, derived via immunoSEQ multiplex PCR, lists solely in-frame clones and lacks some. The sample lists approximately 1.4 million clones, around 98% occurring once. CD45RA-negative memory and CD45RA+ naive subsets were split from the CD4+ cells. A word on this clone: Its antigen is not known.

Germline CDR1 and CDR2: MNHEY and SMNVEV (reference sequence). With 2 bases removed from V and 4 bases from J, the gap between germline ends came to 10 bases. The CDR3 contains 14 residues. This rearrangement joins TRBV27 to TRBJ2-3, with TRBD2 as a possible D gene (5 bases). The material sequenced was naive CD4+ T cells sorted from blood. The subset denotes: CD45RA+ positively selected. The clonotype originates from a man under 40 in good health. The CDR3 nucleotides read TGTGCCAGCAGTTTAGGGCTAGCAGCAGATACGCAGTATTTT. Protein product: CASSLGLAADTQYF.